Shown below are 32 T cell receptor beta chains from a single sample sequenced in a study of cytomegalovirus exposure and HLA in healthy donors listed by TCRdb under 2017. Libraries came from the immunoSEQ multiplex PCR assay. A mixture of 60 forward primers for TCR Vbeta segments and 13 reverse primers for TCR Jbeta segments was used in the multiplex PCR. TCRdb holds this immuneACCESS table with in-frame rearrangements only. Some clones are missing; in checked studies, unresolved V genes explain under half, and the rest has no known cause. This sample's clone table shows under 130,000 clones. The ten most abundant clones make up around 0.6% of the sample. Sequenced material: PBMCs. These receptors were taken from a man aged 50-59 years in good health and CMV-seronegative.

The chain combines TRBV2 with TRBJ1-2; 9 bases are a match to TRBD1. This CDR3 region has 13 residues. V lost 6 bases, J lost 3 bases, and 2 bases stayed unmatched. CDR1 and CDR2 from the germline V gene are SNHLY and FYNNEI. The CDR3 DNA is TGTGCCAGCAGGGGGGACAGGGACTATGGCTACACCTTC. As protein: CASRGDRDYGYTF.

CDR3 DNA: TGCGCCAGCAGCCGGGACAGGGCCTCCTACGAGCAGTACTTC. It is translated as CASSRDRASYEQYF. The chain carries TRBV5-1 and TRBJ2-5; 9 bases map to TRBD1. The J call is uncertain, as TRBJ2-7 better fits the DNA end. In germline, CDR1 is SGHRS, CDR2 YFSETQ. The CDR3 extends over 14 amino acids.

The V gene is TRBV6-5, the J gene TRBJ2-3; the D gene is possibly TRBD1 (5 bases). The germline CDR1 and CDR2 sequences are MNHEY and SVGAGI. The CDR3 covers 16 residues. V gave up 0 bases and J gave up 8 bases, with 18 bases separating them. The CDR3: CASSYSLNYRPATQYF. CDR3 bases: TGTGCCAGCAGTTACTCACTTAATTACAGGCCGGCTACGCAGTATTTT.

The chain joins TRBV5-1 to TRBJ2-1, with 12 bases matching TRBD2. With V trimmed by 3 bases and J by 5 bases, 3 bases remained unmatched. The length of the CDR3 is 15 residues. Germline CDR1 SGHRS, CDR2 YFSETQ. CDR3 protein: CASSSPSGGDNEQFF. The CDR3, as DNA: TGCGCCAGCAGCTCCCCTAGCGGGGGGGACAATGAGCAGTTCTTC. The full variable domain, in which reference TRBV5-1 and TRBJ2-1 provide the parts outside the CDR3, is KAGVTQTPRYLIKTRGQQVTLSCSPISGHRSVSWYQQTPGQGLQFLFEYFSETQRNKGNFPGRFSGRQFSNSRSEMNVSTLELGDSALYLCASSSPSGGDNEQFFGPGTRLTVL.

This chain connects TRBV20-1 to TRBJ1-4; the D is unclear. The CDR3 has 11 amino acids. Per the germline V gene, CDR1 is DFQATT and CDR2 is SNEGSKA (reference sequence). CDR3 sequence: CTASGEEKLFF. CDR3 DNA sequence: TGCACCGCTTCTGGGGAGGAAAAACTGTTTTTT.

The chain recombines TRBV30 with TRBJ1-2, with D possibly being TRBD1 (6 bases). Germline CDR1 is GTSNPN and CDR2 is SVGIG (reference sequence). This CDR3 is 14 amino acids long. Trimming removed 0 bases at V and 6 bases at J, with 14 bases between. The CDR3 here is CAWSVLRGGDGYTF. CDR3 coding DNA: TGTGCCTGGAGTGTACTCCGGGGGGGCGATGGCTACACCTTC.

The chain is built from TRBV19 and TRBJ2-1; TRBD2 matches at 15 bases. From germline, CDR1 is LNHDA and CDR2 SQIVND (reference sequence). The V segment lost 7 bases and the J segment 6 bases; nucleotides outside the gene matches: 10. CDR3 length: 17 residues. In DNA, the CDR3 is TGTGCCAGTACACAGCGTGGGGGACTAGCGGGGGGCAATGAGCAGTTCTTC. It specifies CASTQRGGLAGGNEQFF.

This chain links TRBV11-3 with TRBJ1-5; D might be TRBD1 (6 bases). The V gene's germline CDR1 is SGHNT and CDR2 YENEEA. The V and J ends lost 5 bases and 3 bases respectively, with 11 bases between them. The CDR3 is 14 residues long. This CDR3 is CASSPGTFNQPQHF. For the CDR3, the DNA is TGTGCCAGCAGCCCAGGGACATTCAATCAGCCCCAGCATTTT.

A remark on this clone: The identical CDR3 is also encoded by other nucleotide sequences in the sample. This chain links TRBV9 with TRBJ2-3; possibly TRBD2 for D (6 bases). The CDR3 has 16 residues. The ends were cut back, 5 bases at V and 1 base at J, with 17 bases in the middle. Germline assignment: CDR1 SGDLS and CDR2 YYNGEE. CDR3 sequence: CASSHTGTPGTDTQYF. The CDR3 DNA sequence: TGTGCCAGCAGTCATACCGGGACTCCGGGCACAGATACGCAGTATTTT. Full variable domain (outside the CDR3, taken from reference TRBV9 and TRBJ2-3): DSGVTQTPKHLITATGQRVTLRCSPRSGDLSVYWYQQSLDQGLQFLIQYYNGEERAKGNILERFSAQQFPDLHSELNLSSLELGDSALYFCASSHTGTPGTDTQYFGPGTRLTVL.

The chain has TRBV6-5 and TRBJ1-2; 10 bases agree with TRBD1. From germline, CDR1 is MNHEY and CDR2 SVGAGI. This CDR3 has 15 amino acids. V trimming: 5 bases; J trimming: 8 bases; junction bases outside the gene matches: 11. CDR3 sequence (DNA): TGTGCCAGCAGTCCTCAGGACAGGGGGTTGAGGGGCTACACCTTC. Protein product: CASSPQDRGLRGYTF.

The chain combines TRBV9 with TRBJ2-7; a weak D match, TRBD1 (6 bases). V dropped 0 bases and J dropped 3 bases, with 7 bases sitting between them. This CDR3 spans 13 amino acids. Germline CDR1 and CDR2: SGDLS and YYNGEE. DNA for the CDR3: TGTGCCAGCAGCGTAGCGGACAGCTACGAGCAGTACTTC. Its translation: CASSVADSYEQYF.

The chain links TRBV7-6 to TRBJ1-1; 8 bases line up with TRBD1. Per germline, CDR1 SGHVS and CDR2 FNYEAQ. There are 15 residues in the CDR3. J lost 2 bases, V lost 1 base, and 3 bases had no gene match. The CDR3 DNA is TGTGCCAGCAGCTTAGACGGGACAGGAAACACTGAAGCTTTCTTT. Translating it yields CASSLDGTGNTEAFF.

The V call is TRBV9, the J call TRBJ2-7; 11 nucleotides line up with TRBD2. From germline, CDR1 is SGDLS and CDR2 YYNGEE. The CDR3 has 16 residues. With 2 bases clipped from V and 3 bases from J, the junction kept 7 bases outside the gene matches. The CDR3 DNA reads TGTGCCAGCAGCGTTGGGTCTAGCGGGAGGTTCTACGAGCAGTACTTC. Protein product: CASSVGSSGRFYEQYF.

The CDR3 reads CASSSRSVQGGRNTEAFF. Written as DNA, the CDR3 is TGTGCCAGCAGCTCCCGTAGTGTGCAGGGAGGACGGAACACTGAAGCTTTCTTT. V and J are TRBV7-9 and TRBJ1-1; perhaps TRBD1 as D (5 bases). This CDR3 comprises 18 residues. Germline-derived CDR1 and CDR2 are SEHNR and FQNEAQ (reference sequence). V shed 4 bases and J shed 1 base, with 22 bases lying between them.

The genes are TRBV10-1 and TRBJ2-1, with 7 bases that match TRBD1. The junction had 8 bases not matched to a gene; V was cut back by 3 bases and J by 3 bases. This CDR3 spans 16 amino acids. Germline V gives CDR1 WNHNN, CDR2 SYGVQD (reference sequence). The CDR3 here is CASSDRRQGNYNEQFF. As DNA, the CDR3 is TGCGCCAGCAGTGATCGGAGACAGGGTAACTACAATGAGCAGTTCTTC.

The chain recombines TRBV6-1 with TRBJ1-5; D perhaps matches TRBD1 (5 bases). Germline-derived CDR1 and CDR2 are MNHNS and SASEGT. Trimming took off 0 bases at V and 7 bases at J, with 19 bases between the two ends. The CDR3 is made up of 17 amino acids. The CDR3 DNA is TGTGCCAGCAGTGAAGCTCCCTTTGCAGGGAACCGACAGCCCCAGCATTTT. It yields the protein CASSEAPFAGNRQPQHF.

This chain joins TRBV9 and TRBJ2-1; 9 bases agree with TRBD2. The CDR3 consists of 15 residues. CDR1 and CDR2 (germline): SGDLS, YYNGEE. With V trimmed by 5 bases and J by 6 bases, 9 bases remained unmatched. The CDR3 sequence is CASSRSGTSFNEQFF. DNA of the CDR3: TGTGCCAGCAGTCGTTCCGGGACTAGCTTCAATGAGCAGTTCTTC.

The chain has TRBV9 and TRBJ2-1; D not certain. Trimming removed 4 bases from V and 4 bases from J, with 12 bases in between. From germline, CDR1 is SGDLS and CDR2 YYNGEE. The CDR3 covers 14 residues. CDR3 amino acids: CASSPRPLYNEQFF. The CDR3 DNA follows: TGTGCCAGCAGCCCTAGGCCACTTTACAATGAGCAGTTCTTC.

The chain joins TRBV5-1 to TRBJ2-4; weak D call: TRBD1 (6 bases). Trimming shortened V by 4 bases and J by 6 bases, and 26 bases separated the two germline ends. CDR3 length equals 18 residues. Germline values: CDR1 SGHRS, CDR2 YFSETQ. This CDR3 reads CASSPRGSGVVSGNIQYF. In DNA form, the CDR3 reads TGCGCCAGCAGCCCGAGGGGGAGCGGTGTGGTTTCGGGAAACATTCAGTACTTC.

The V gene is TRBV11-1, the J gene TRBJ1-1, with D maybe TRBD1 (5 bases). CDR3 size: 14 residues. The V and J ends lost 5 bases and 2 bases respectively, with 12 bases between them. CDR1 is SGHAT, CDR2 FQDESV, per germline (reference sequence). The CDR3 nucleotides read TGTGCCAGCAGCATAAGACAGACTAACACTGAAGCTTTCTTT. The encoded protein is CASSIRQTNTEAFF.

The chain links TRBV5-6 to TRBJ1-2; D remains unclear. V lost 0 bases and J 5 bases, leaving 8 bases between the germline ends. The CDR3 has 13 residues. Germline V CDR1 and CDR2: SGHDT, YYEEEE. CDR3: CASSLASQYGYTF. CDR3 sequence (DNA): TGTGCCAGCAGCTTGGCTAGCCAATATGGCTACACCTTC.

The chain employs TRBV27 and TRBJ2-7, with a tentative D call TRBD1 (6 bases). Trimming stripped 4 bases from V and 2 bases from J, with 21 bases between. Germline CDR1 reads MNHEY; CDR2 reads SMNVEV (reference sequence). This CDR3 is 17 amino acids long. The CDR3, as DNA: TGTGCCAGCAGTTCTGCCCCCGGCAGGGGTGGAACCTACGAGCAGTACTTC. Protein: CASSSAPGRGGTYEQYF.

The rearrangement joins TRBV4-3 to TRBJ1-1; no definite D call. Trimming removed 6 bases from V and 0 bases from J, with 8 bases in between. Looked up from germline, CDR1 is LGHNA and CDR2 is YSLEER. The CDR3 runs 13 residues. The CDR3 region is CASRSSMNTEAFF. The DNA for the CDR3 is TGCGCCAGCAGGTCAAGCATGAACACTGAAGCTTTCTTT.

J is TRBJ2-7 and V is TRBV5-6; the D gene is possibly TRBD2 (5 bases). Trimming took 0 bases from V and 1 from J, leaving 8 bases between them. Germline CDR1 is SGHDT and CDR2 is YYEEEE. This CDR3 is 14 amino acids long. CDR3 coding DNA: TGTGCCAGCAGCTTGGGAGCGGTTTCCTACGAGCAGTACTTC. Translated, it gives CASSLGAVSYEQYF.

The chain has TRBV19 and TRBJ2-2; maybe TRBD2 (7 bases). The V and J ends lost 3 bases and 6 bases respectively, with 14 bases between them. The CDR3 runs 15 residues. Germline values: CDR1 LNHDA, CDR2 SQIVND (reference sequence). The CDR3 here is CASSISWEGAGELFF. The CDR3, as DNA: TGTGCCAGTAGTATTAGCTGGGAGGGGGCCGGGGAGCTGTTTTTT.

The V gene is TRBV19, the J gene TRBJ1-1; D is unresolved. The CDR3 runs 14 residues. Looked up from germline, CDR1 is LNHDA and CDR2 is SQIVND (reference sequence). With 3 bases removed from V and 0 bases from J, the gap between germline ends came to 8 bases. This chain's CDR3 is CASSMRNMNTEAFF. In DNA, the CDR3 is TGTGCCAGTAGTATGAGGAACATGAACACTGAAGCTTTCTTT.

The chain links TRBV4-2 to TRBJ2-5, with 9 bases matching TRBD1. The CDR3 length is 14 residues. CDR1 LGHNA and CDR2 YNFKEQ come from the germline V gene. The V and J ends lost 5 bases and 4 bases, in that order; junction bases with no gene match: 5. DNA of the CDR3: TGTGCCAGCAGCGCTAACAGGGGGCGAGAGACCCAGTACTTC. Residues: CASSANRGRETQYF.

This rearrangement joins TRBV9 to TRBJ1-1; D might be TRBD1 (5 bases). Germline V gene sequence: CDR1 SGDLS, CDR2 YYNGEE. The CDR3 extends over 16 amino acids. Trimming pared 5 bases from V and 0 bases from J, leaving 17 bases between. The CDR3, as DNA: TGTGCCAGCAGTCGGGGGGTGCGCGACATGAACACTGAAGCTTTCTTT. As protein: CASSRGVRDMNTEAFF.

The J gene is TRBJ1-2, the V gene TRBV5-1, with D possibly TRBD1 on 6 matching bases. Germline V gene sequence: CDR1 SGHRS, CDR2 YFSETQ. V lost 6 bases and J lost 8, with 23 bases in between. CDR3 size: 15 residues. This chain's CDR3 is CASTGDRTMTSGYTF. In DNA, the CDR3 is TGCGCCAGCACGGGAGACAGGACTATGACTAGCGGCTACACCTTC.

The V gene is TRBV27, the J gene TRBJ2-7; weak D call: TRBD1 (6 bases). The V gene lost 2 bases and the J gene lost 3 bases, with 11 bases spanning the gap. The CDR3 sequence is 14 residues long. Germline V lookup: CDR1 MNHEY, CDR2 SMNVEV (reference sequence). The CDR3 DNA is TGTGCCAGCAGTTTACAGGGGCGCAGCTACGAGCAGTACTTC. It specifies CASSLQGRSYEQYF.

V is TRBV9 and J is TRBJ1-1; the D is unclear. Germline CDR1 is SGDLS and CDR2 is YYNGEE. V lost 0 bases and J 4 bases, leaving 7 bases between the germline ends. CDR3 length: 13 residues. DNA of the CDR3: TGTGCCAGCAGCGTAGCCGAGGGCACTGAAGCTTTCTTT. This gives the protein CASSVAEGTEAFF.

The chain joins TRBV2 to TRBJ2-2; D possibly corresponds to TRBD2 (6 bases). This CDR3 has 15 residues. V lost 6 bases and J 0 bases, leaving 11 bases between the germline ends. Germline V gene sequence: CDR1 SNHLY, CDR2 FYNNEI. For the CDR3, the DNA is TGTGCCAGCAGCCCCTCTAGCGCGAACACCGGGGAGCTGTTTTTT. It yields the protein CASSPSSANTGELFF.